This T cell receptor (beta chain) emerged from a study of T cells after yellow fever vaccination. Study-wide background: Fractions of limited cellularity were prepared by means of SMART-Seq v4 Ultra Low Input. Whole-study results and caveats: Contamination of FACS-sorted repertoires by abundant clonotypes from the bulk population could occur. Reappearance after the booster was seen for most primary-vaccination clones, at 95% to 97% CD4 and less than 90% CD8. A limited proportion of clonotypes was detected within both the CD4 and CD8 compartments.

The V and J ends lost 5 bases and 4 bases, in that order; junction bases with no gene match: 5. This CDR3 spans 13 amino acids. The germline V gene encodes CDR1 MNHNS and CDR2 SASEGT. TCRdb processed the 5' RACE reads anew with MiXCR; each CDR3 protein has one entry. The table lists about 510,000 distinct CDR3 sequences, 21% of them singletons. For this clonotype: Its target is not known.

This specimen was PBMCs, taken less than 25 days after the first yellow fever vaccination. This TCR was sampled from a man aged 18 to 35 who received the YFV17D yellow fever vaccine. The rearrangement joins TRBV6-1 to TRBJ2-7, with 7 bases lining up with TRBD2. The CDR3: CASSRGRGYEQYF. CDR3 coding DNA: TGTGCCAGCAGTCGCGGGAGAGGGTACGAGCAGTACTTC.